This passage covers 21 T cell receptor beta chains from one sample sequenced in a study of beta chain features in type 1 diabetes. General observations from the study: Moderate yet significant TCRB CDR3 shortening was seen in Type 1 diabetes patients in all four CD4+ subsets.

Which antigens these TCRs recognize remains unknown. Expressed TCRB transcripts were sequenced because the entire RNA isolate underwent reverse transcription. Sequenced by immunoSEQ multiplex PCR; TCRdb stores in-frame clones only, minus some. In the table there are roughly 240,000 clones, roughly 24% of which are singletons. The sample consisted of naive CD4+ T cells from blood. All receptors come from a woman in her 30s with type 1 diabetes.

This clone has just a few counts. This rearrangement joins TRBV18 to TRBJ2-7, with TRBD2 matching over 7 bases. Trimming cost V 2 bases and J 5 bases; bases outside gene matches: 3. CDR1 and CDR2 from the germline V gene are KGHSH and LQKENI. The CDR3 loop spans 13 amino acids. CDR3 sequence: CASSPIAGDEQYF. CDR3 sequence (DNA): TGTGCCAGCTCACCAATCGCGGGGGACGAGCAGTACTTC.

The chain couples TRBV28 to TRBJ2-7; D remains ambiguous. V lost 6 bases and J lost 6, with 9 bases in between. There are 11 residues in the CDR3. The germline CDR1 and CDR2 sequences are MDHEN and SYDVKM. DNA for the CDR3: TGTGCCAGCAGCCGTTATCTCGAGCAGTACTTC. Its translation is CASSRYLEQYF.

This clone was picked up a small number of times. The V gene is TRBV13, the J gene TRBJ2-5; 9 bases match TRBD1. This CDR3 has 15 residues. The V and J ends lost 4 bases and 4 bases, in that order; junction bases with no gene match: 7. Per the germline V gene, CDR1 is PRHDT and CDR2 is FYEKMQ (reference sequence). CDR3 nucleotide sequence: TGTGCCAGCAGCTATTGGGACAGGGTAGGAGAGACCCAGTACTTC. The encoded protein is CASSYWDRVGETQYF.

Comments on this clone: Other DNA sequences in this specimen translate into the identical CDR3. The CDR3 loop reads CASSQDRNTEAFF. The CDR3 DNA reads TGTGCCAGCAGCCAAGATAGGAACACTGAAGCTTTCTTT. The rearrangement links TRBV4-2 to TRBJ1-1; no reliable D call. V gave up 0 bases and J gave up 1 base, with 3 bases separating them. Germline CDR1 is LGHNA and CDR2 is YNFKEQ. There are 13 residues in the CDR3.

This clone was detected only a few times. CDR3 DNA: TGTGCCAGCAGTGGTGGTAGCAGATACGAGCAGTACTTC. Protein sequence: CASSGGSRYEQYF. V is TRBV2 and J is TRBJ2-7; no clear D gene. Trimming cost V 4 bases and J 4 bases, with 11 bases left between them. The CDR3 contains 13 residues. Germline V CDR1 and CDR2: SNHLY, FYNNEI.

The table lists this clone with a few counts. CDR3 sequence reads: CASSQGLEQFF. CDR3 bases: TGTGCCAGCAGCCAAGGACTAGAGCAGTTCTTC. This sequence joins TRBV4-2 and TRBJ2-1; D is possibly TRBD2 (5 bases). This CDR3 has 11 amino acids. Germline V gene lookup returns CDR1 LGHNA and CDR2 YNFKEQ. Trimming stripped 1 base from V and 10 bases from J, with 5 bases between.

This clone was seen a handful of times. The genes are TRBV21-1 and TRBJ2-7; the table's TRBD2 call for D was not verified on the DNA. TRBV21-1 is termed a pseudogene. The CDR3 contains 14 residues. DNA of the CDR3: TGTGCCAGCAGCAAAGAGAGGCAGTTCTACGAGCAGTACTTC. The encoded protein is CASSKERQFYEQYF.

The chain uses TRBV10-3 and TRBJ2-5; 13 nucleotides match TRBD2. Germline lookup yields CDR1 ENHRY and CDR2 SYGVKD. V shed 2 bases, J shed 5 bases, and the junction held 8 bases outside the gene matches. The CDR3 contains 17 residues. In DNA, the CDR3 is TGTGCCATCAGTGAGCGGTTGACTAGCGGGAGGTTGGAGACCCAGTACTTC. Translating it yields CAISERLTSGRLETQYF.

J is TRBJ2-7 and V is TRBV9, with D perhaps matching TRBD2 (5 bases). Per germline, CDR1 SGDLS and CDR2 YYNGEE. This CDR3 spans 14 amino acids. Trimming left V 1 base short and J 4 bases short, with 12 bases between. CDR3 amino acids: CASSVTSLSYEQYF. DNA of the CDR3: TGTGCCAGCAGCGTAACTAGTCTGTCTTACGAGCAGTACTTC.

This clone was seen a handful of times. The V call is TRBV7-3, the J call TRBJ2-6; 7 positions agree with TRBD1. Germline values: CDR1 SGHTA, CDR2 FQGTGA. This CDR3 region has 17 residues. Germline trimming cut 1 base from V and 2 bases from J; bases unmatched to any gene: 5. CDR3 in DNA: TGTGCCAGCAGCTTAATGGCGCAGGGGGCTGGGGCCAACGTCCTGACTTTC. Translating it yields CASSLMAQGAGANVLTF.

This clone was seen only a few times. The chain recombines TRBV7-2 with TRBJ2-5; no reliable D call. The CDR3 runs to 14 residues. CDR1 is SGHTA and CDR2 is FQGNSA in the germline V gene. V dropped 3 bases and J dropped 3 bases, with 11 bases sitting between them. This CDR3 is CASSFQAWEETQYF. In nucleotides, the CDR3 is TGTGCCAGCAGCTTTCAGGCATGGGAAGAGACCCAGTACTTC.

The chain carries TRBV28 and TRBJ2-4; maybe TRBD1 (7 bases). CDR3 length: 15 amino acids. Looked up from germline, CDR1 is MDHEN and CDR2 is SYDVKM. V lost 3 bases and J lost 1, with 10 bases in between. The CDR3 region is CASSFRGEAKNIQYF. CDR3 DNA: TGTGCCAGCAGTTTCAGGGGGGAGGCCAAAAACATTCAGTACTTC. The full variable domain, its missing parts supplied by reference TRBV28 and TRBJ2-4, is DVKVTQSSRYLVKRTGEKVFLECVQDMDHENMFWYRQDPGLGLRLIYFSYDVKMKEKGDIPEGYSVSREKKERFSLILESASTNQTSMYLCASSFRGEAKNIQYFGAGTRLSVL.

This clone was seen a handful of times. Different DNA sequences within this sample yield the same CDR3. The gene calls are TRBV28 and TRBJ2-5; D call uncertain. The V gene's germline CDR1 is MDHEN and CDR2 SYDVKM. This CDR3 region has 14 residues. Deletions cut 1 base from V and 1 base from J, with 7 bases between. DNA for the CDR3: TGTGCCAGCAGTTTATTCCCGGGCCAAGAGACCCAGTACTTC. Its translation: CASSLFPGQETQYF.

This clone was counted only a few times. This CDR3 is CASSSGTGTGEQFF. The CDR3 DNA sequence: TGTGCCAGCAGTTCAGGGACAGGGACAGGCGAGCAGTTCTTC. The chain carries TRBV27 and TRBJ2-1; 9 bases are shared with TRBD1. This CDR3 comprises 14 residues. Germline V gene sequence: CDR1 MNHEY, CDR2 SMNVEV (reference sequence). V was pared by 4 bases and J by 10 bases, with 8 bases of the junction left unmatched.

This clone was counted between two and nine times. The chain couples TRBV4-1 to TRBJ1-2, with D possibly TRBD1 on 5 matching bases. Germline CDR1 MGHRA, CDR2 YSYEKL. This CDR3 is 15 amino acids long. V lost 5 bases and J lost 6, with 19 bases in between. The CDR3 DNA follows: TGCGCCAGCAGCAAACCAGAGCGAAAGGGGAATGGCTACACCTTC. Residues: CASSKPERKGNGYTF.

This clone was seen a few times. V and J are TRBV9 and TRBJ2-7; tentative D call: TRBD1 (6 bases). The CDR3 length is 14 residues. V was shortened by 4 bases and J by 0 bases, with 11 bases between the two germline ends. Germline V gene data show CDR1 as SGDLS and CDR2 as YYNGEE. CDR3 nucleotide sequence: TGTGCCAGCAGCCCACAGGGATACTCCTACGAGCAGTACTTC. This codes for CASSPQGYSYEQYF.

The chain carries TRBV5-1 and TRBJ2-2, with a possible D match to TRBD1 (6 bases). The germline V and J ends were trimmed by 4 bases and 2 bases, with 24 bases remaining between them. CDR3 size: 19 residues. Germline assignment: CDR1 SGHRS and CDR2 YFSETQ. CDR3 nucleotides: TGCGCCAGCAGCCAAAATGAAAAGGCCGGGACAACAAACACCGGGGAGCTGTTTTTT. Its protein is CASSQNEKAGTTNTGELFF.

This rearrangement joins TRBV25-1 to TRBJ2-7; D not resolved. Germline CDR1 reads MGHDK; CDR2 reads SYGVNS. The CDR3 has 14 residues. Trimming cost V 1 base and J 0 bases, with 7 bases left between them. The CDR3 spells CASSEFAGSYEQYF. DNA of the CDR3: TGTGCCAGCAGTGAATTCGCAGGCTCCTACGAGCAGTACTTC.

This clone was picked up a small number of times. The V and J genes are TRBV7-2 and TRBJ2-1; 9 nucleotides align to TRBD2. Germline V gene data show CDR1 as SGHTA and CDR2 as FQGNSA. The J segment lost 5 bases and the V segment lost 5 bases, leaving 7 bases of the junction unmatched. This CDR3 spans 15 amino acids. The CDR3 here is CASSLQGLANNEQFF. CDR3 nucleotides: TGTGCCAGCAGCCTGCAAGGACTAGCGAACAATGAGCAGTTCTTC.

The genes are TRBV25-1 and TRBJ1-2; 9 bases align to TRBD1. V was pared by 1 base and J by 4 bases, with 4 bases of the junction left unmatched. This CDR3 region has 15 residues. Germline V CDR1 and CDR2: MGHDK, SYGVNS. The CDR3 nucleotides are TGTGCCAGCAGTGAATCAACAGGGGGCAGCTATGGCTACACCTTC. Amino acid sequence: CASSESTGGSYGYTF.

V and J are TRBV2 and TRBJ2-7; D may be TRBD2 (5 bases). Per the germline V gene, CDR1 is SNHLY and CDR2 is FYNNEI. The CDR3 sequence is 14 residues long. Between the trimmed V and J ends, which lost 6 bases and 0 bases, there was a span of 12 bases. DNA of the CDR3: TGTGCCAGCAGCCGAATGGCGGGCTCCTACGAGCAGTACTTC. It encodes CASSRMAGSYEQYF.